This T cell receptor beta chain appears in the sequencing data of a study of blood T cell repertoires in COVID-19. The overall study: Spain, Italy and the United States supplied samples that represented acute and convalescent COVID-19. Sample material is recorded as cDNA or gDNA derived from T cells, B-cell-depleted T cells, or PBMCs.

TCRdb's table, derived via immunoSEQ multiplex PCR, lists solely in-frame clones and lacks some. The profile shows 55,000 to 75,000 clones, roughly 86% of them singletons. This CDR3 region has 14 residues. V gave up 0 bases and J gave up 6 bases, with 12 bases separating them. Germline V gene sequence: CDR1 MNHNY, CDR2 SVGAGI (reference sequence). This receptor was obtained from a human donor with active COVID-19. The donor label of this sample is uncertain. This rearrangement joins TRBV6-6 to TRBJ2-7; weak D call: TRBD1 (5 bases). The sequencing sample was made of peripheral blood. The CDR3 reads CASSYSVQAGEQYF. CDR3 coding DNA: TGTGCCAGCAGTTACTCTGTACAGGCCGGCGAGCAGTACTTC.